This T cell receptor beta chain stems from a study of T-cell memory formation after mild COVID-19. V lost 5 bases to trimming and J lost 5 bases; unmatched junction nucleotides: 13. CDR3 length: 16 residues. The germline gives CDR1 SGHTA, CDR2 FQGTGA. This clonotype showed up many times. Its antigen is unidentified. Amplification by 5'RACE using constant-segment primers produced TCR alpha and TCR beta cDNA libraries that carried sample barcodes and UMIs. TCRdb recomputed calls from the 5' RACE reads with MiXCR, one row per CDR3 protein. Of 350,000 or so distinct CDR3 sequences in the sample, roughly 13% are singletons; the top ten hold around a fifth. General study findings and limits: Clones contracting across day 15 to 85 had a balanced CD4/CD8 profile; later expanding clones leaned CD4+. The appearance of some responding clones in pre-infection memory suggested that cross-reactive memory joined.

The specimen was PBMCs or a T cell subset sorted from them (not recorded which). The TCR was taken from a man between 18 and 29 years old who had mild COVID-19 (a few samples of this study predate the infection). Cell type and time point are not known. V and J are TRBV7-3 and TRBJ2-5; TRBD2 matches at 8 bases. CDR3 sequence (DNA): TGTGCCAGCAGCGCCACTTCTACGGGGGGGGCTGAGACCCAGTACTTC. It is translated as CASSATSTGGAETQYF.